The 23 T cell receptor beta chains reported below all come from one sample, sequenced in a study of blood T cell repertoires in COVID-19. Assay used: immunoSEQ multiplex PCR; TCRdb lists only in-frame clones, some missing. The sample shows approximately 100,000 clones, around nine tenths of them seen only once. Sequencing input: peripheral blood. These receptors came from a human donor in a cohort sampled during active COVID-19.

This chain joins TRBV25-1 and TRBJ1-3, with D unresolved. The germline V gene has CDR1 MGHDK and CDR2 SYGVNS. CDR3 length: 14 residues. Deletions cut 5 bases from V and 0 bases from J, with 8 bases between. CDR3 amino acids: CASSLPGSGNTIYF. CDR3 coding DNA: TGTGCCAGCAGTCTCCCAGGCTCTGGAAACACCATATATTTT. The full variable domain, rest sourced from reference TRBV25-1 and TRBJ1-3, is EADIYQTPRYLVIGTGKKITLECSQTMGHDKMYWYQQDPGMELHLIHYSYGVNSTEKGDLSSESTVSRIRTEHFPLTLESARPSHTSQYLCASSLPGSGNTIYFGEGSWLTVV.

The rearrangement joins TRBV5-1 to TRBJ2-3, with 14 bases fitting TRBD2. The junction had 6 bases not matched to a gene; V was cut back by 4 bases and J by 2 bases. This CDR3 is built from 17 residues. CDR1 SGHRS and CDR2 YFSETQ come from the germline V gene. The CDR3 DNA sequence: TGCGCCAGCAGCCCCCGGACTAGCGGGGGGTCCACAGATACGCAGTATTTT. Translating gives CASSPRTSGGSTDTQYF. Full variable domain (remainder filled in from reference TRBV5-1 and TRBJ2-3): KAGVTQTPRYLIKTRGQQVTLSCSPISGHRSVSWYQQTPGQGLQFLFEYFSETQRNKGNFPGRFSGRQFSNSRSEMNVSTLELGDSALYLCASSPRTSGGSTDTQYFGPGTRLTVL.

This clone was observed a few times. J is TRBJ1-6 and V is TRBV27; a weak D match, TRBD1 (5 bases). V was pared by 0 bases and J by 1 base, with 7 bases between. The CDR3 is made up of 16 amino acids. Germline CDR1 MNHEY, CDR2 SMNVEV (reference sequence). CDR3 region: CASSLSGVSYNSPLHF. CDR3 DNA: TGTGCCAGCAGTTTATCAGGGGTTTCCTATAATTCACCCCTCCACTTT.

This clone was seen only once. One end of the junction fails to match germline, which may point to a read error. This chain joins TRBV7-7 and TRBJ1-5; D may be TRBD1 (6 bases). CDR1 and CDR2 from the germline V gene are SSHAT and FNYEAQ (reference sequence). The CDR3 loop spans 16 amino acids. CDR3: CASSLIDRPRNQPQHF. CDR3 in DNA: TGTGCTAGCAGCTTAATAGACAGGCCACGGAATCAGCCCCAGCATTTT.

This clone has more than one count but fewer than ten. CDR3 protein: CSVGGGSSQPQHF. CDR3 nucleotide sequence: TGCAGCGTCGGAGGGGGCTCTAGTCAGCCCCAGCATTTT. The chain joins TRBV29-1 to TRBJ1-5; 7 nucleotides match TRBD1. CDR3 length equals 13 residues. Germline CDR1 is SQVTM and CDR2 is ANQGSEA. The V and J ends lost 6 bases and 6 bases, in that order; junction bases with no gene match: 8.

The CDR3 loop reads CASSLGGVRHF. Written as DNA, the CDR3 is TGTGCCAGCAGCCTGGGGGGAGTCCGCCACTTT. The chain links TRBV7-2 to TRBJ1-6; D might be TRBD1 (5 bases). V lost 5 bases and J 18 bases, leaving 14 bases between the germline ends. The CDR3 contains 11 residues. Germline-derived CDR1 and CDR2 are SGHTA and FQGNSA.

This rearrangement joins TRBV7-8 to TRBJ2-7; the match to TRBD1 covers 7 bases. Trimming cost V 4 bases and J 2 bases; bases outside gene matches: 8. Germline assignment: CDR1 SGHVS and CDR2 FQNEAQ. This CDR3 has 15 residues. The CDR3: CASSSWDSDTYEQYF. The CDR3 DNA reads TGTGCCAGCAGCTCATGGGACAGCGACACCTACGAGCAGTACTTC.

CDR3 sequence (DNA): TGTGCCAGCAGGGTGCAGGCGACTTCACCCCTCCACTTT. It is translated as CASRVQATSPLHF. V and J are TRBV2 and TRBJ1-6; D gene unclear. CDR1 and CDR2 (germline): SNHLY, FYNNEI. The CDR3 sequence is 13 residues long. V was pared by 6 bases and J by 9 bases, with 12 bases between.

The rearrangement links TRBV19 to TRBJ2-7, with 8 bases aligning to TRBD2. The CDR3 length is 15 residues. Germline CDR1 LNHDA, CDR2 SQIVND (reference sequence). V gave up 5 bases and J gave up 0 bases; unmatched junction bases: 6. CDR3 residues: CASSVASGSSYEQYF. The CDR3 nucleotides are TGTGCCAGTAGTGTGGCTAGCGGGTCCTCCTACGAGCAGTACTTC.

This clone has just one count. V is TRBV11-3 and J is TRBJ2-3; TRBD2 matches at 11 bases. Germline CDR1 is SGHNT and CDR2 is YENEEA. V gave up 1 base and J gave up 4 bases; unmatched junction bases: 4. The CDR3 length is 16 residues. The CDR3 spells CASSLGLAGIADTQYF. CDR3 sequence (DNA): TGTGCCAGCAGCTTAGGACTAGCGGGAATCGCAGATACGCAGTATTTT.

This rearrangement joins TRBV27 to TRBJ2-1; TRBD1 matches at 7 bases. Unmatched junction bases numbered 8, after V lost 5 bases and J lost 4 bases. There are 15 residues in the CDR3. Germline CDR1 is MNHEY and CDR2 is SMNVEV (reference sequence). CDR3 loop: CASSMTGYPYNEQFF. The DNA for the CDR3 is TGTGCCAGCAGTATGACAGGGTATCCTTACAATGAGCAGTTCTTC.

The V call is TRBV7-9, the J call TRBJ1-3, with D maybe TRBD1 (5 bases). From germline, CDR1 is SEHNR and CDR2 FQNEAQ (reference sequence). V lost 1 base and J 0 bases, leaving 10 bases between the germline ends. The CDR3 length is 16 residues. The CDR3 is CASSLGSTVSGNTIYF. CDR3 coding DNA: TGTGCCAGCAGCTTAGGGTCGACAGTCTCTGGAAACACCATATATTTT.

This clone was detected once. The chain couples TRBV5-5 to TRBJ2-3; D unclear. Per the germline V gene, CDR1 is SGHKS and CDR2 is YYEKEE (reference sequence). V was pared by 1 base and J by 1 base, with 10 bases between. This CDR3 is 15 amino acids long. CDR3 sequence reads: CASSLLDLGTDTQYF. CDR3 in DNA: TGTGCCAGCAGCTTGCTTGACTTGGGCACAGATACGCAGTATTTT.

V and J are TRBV6-5 and TRBJ1-3; D unclear. The CDR3 is 13 amino acids. The germline V gene encodes CDR1 MNHEY and CDR2 SVGAGI. Trimming shortened V by 8 bases and J by 0 bases, and 8 bases separated the two germline ends. CDR3 sequence reads: CASYSSSGNTIYF. The CDR3 nucleotides are TGTGCCAGCTACTCGAGCTCTGGAAACACCATATATTTT.

The CDR3 protein is CASSQVISTQYF. DNA for the CDR3: TGTGCCAGCAGCCAAGTAATTTCGACCCAGTACTTC. The rearrangement joins TRBV14 to TRBJ2-5; D not resolved. The ends were cut back, 1 base at V and 7 bases at J, with 7 bases in the middle. The CDR3 runs to 12 residues. Looked up from germline, CDR1 is SGHDN and CDR2 is FVKESK.

This sequence joins TRBV28 and TRBJ1-3; 9 bases are shared with TRBD1. J gave up 3 bases and V 7 bases, and 7 bases lay outside the gene matches. In germline, CDR1 is MDHEN, CDR2 SYDVKM. This CDR3 region has 15 residues. CDR3 residues: CASKEQGALGNTIYF. The CDR3 coding sequence is TGTGCCAGCAAGGAACAGGGGGCGCTTGGAAACACCATATATTTT.

This chain joins TRBV10-2 and TRBJ1-1; D not resolved. The germline CDR1 and CDR2 sequences are WSHSY and SAAADI. This CDR3 is 16 amino acids long. Between the trimmed V and J ends, which lost 3 bases and 1 base, there was a span of 15 bases. The CDR3 sequence: CASSDVYESQNTEAFF. The CDR3 nucleotides read TGCGCCAGCAGTGACGTTTACGAGAGTCAGAACACTGAAGCTTTCTTT.

The chain couples TRBV11-3 to TRBJ2-1; the D is unclear. CDR1 SGHNT and CDR2 YENEEA come from the germline V gene. V was shortened by 2 bases and J by 2 bases, with 10 bases between the two germline ends. The CDR3 covers 15 residues. The CDR3 loop is CASSLYSSPYNEQFF. Here the CDR3 DNA reads TGTGCCAGCAGCTTATACTCTTCACCCTACAATGAGCAGTTCTTC.

The chain recombines TRBV5-4 with TRBJ1-6; TRBD1 aligns across 7 bases. Germline V gene sequence: CDR1 SGHNT, CDR2 YYREEE (reference sequence). The CDR3 length is 13 residues. Trimming took 2 bases from V and 8 from J; bases not matched to a gene: 1. Here the CDR3 reads CASSFQGDSPLHF. The CDR3 DNA reads as TGTGCCAGCAGCTTCCAGGGGGATTCACCCCTCCACTTT.

CDR3 sequence reads: CASSSGTSEAYEQYF. The CDR3 DNA reads as TGTGCCAGCAGTTCAGGGACTAGCGAGGCCTACGAGCAGTACTTC. The chain uses TRBV28 and TRBJ2-7, with 10 bases aligning to TRBD2. The CDR3 runs 15 residues. CDR1 and CDR2 (germline): MDHEN, SYDVKM. The V segment lost 4 bases and the J segment 2 bases; nucleotides outside the gene matches: 5. Full variable domain (missing parts from reference TRBV28 and TRBJ2-7): DVKVTQSSRYLVKRTGEKVFLECVQDMDHENMFWYRQDPGLGLRLIYFSYDVKMKEKGDIPEGYSVSREKKERFSLILESASTNQTSMYLCASSSGTSEAYEQYFGPGTRLTVT.

V usage is TRBV28 and J usage is TRBJ2-1, with TRBD2 identical over 7 bases. V was pared by 3 bases and J by 0 bases, with 11 bases of the junction left unmatched. The CDR3 sequence is 18 residues long. The germline V gene has CDR1 MDHEN and CDR2 SYDVKM. The CDR3 sequence: CASSFPREQKSSYNEQFF. The CDR3, as DNA: TGTGCCAGCAGTTTTCCGCGGGAGCAAAAGAGCTCCTACAATGAGCAGTTCTTC.

The chain uses TRBV19 and TRBJ1-1, with a possible D match to TRBD1 (6 bases). The V gene's germline CDR1 is LNHDA and CDR2 SQIVND (reference sequence). Trimming removed 5 bases at V and 8 bases at J, with 18 bases between. This CDR3 has 14 amino acids. The CDR3 sequence is CASSPLGQLAEAFF. CDR3 sequence (DNA): TGTGCCAGTAGTCCCCTTGGACAGCTTGCGGAAGCTTTCTTT.

The chain has TRBV6-5 and TRBJ2-3; 11 bases line up with TRBD2. This CDR3 spans 15 amino acids. CDR1 is MNHEY and CDR2 is SVGAGI in the germline V gene. The junction had 3 bases not matched to a gene; V was cut back by 4 bases and J by 3 bases. Here the CDR3 DNA reads TGTGCCAGCAGTTTTCTAGCGGGGGGAACAGATACGCAGTATTTT. This codes for CASSFLAGGTDTQYF.